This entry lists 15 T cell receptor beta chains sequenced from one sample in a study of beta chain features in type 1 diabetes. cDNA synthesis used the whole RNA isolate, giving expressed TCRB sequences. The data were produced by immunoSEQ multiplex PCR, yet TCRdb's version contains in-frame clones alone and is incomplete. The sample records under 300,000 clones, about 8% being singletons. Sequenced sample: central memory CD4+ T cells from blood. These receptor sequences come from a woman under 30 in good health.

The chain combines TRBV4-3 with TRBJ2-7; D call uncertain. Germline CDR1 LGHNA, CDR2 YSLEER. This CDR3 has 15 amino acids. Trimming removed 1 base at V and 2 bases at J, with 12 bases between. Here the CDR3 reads CASSQVVGKAYEQYF. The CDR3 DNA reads TGCGCCAGCAGCCAAGTTGTAGGGAAGGCCTACGAGCAGTACTTC.

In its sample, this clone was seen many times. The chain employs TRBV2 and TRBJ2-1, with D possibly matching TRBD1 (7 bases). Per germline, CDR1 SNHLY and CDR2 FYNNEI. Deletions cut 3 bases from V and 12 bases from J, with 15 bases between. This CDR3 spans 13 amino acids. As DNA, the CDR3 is TGTGCCAGCAGTGATACGCCAGGGGGGAGGCAGTTCTTC. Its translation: CASSDTPGGRQFF.

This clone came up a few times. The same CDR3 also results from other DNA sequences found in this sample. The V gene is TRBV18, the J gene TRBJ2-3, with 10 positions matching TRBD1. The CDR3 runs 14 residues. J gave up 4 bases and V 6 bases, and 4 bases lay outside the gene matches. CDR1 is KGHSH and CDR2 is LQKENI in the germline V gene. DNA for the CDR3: TGTGCCAGCTCCCCGGGACAGGGGTCAGATACGCAGTATTTT. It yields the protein CASSPGQGSDTQYF.

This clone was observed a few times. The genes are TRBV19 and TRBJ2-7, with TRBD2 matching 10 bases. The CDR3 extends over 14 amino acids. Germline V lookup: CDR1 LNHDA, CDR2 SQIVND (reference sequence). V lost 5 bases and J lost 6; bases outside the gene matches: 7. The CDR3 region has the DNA TGTGCCAGTAGTGTGACTAGCGGGTTAGGCGAGCAGTACTTC. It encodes CASSVTSGLGEQYF.

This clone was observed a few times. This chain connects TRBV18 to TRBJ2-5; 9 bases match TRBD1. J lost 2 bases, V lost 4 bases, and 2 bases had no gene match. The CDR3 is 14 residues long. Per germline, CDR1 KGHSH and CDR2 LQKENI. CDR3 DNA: TGTGCCAGCTCACGAGGACAGGGGCAAGAGACCCAGTACTTC. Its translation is CASSRGQGQETQYF. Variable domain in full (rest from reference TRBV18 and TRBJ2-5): NAGVMQNPRHLVRRRGQEARLRCSPMKGHSHVYWYRQLPEEGLKFMVYLQKENIIDESGMPKERFSAEFPKEGPSILRIQQVVRGDSAAYFCASSRGQGQETQYFGPGTRLLVL.

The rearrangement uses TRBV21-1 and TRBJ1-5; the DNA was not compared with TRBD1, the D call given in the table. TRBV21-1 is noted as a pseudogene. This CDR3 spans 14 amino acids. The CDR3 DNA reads TGTGCCAGCACCGGAGGGGACAGGCGACAGCCCCAGCATTTT. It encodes CASTGGDRRQPQHF.

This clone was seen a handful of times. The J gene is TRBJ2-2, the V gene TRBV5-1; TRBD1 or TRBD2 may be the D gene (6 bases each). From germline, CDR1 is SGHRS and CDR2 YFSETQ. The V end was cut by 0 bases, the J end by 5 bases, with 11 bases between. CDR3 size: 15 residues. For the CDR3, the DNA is TGCGCCAGCAGCTTGGACGGGGGCTCGACCGGGGAGCTGTTTTTT. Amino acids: CASSLDGGSTGELFF.

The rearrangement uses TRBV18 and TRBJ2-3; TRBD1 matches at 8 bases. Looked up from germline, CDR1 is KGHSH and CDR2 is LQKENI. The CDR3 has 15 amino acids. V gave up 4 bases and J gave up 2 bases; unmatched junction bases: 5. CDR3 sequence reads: CASSLSTGVTDTQYF. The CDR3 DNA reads TGTGCCAGCTCACTCTCGACAGGGGTCACAGATACGCAGTATTTT.

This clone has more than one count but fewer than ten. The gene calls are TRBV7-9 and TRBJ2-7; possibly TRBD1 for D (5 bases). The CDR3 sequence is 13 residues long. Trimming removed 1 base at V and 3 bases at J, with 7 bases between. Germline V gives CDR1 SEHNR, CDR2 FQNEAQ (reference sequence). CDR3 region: CASSLGQYYEQYV. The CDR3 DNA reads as TGTGCCAGCAGCTTAGGACAGTACTACGAGCAGTACGTC.

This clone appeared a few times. CDR3 loop: CASRLAADTQYF. CDR3 sequence (DNA): TGTGCAAGTCGCTTAGCCGCAGATACGCAGTATTTT. The chain employs TRBV12-2 and TRBJ2-3; TRBD2, the table's D call, lacks a check against the DNA. TRBV12-2 is labeled a pseudogene. The CDR3 totals 12 residues.

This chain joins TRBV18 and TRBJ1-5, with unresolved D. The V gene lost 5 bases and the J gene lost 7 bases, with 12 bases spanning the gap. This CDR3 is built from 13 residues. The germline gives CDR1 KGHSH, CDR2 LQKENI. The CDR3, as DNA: TGTGCCAGCTCAGAGGGATTCGGGCAGCCCCAGCATTTT. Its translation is CASSEGFGQPQHF.

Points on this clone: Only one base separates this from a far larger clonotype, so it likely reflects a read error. CDR3 in amino acids: CASSFWGGHEQYF. CDR3 nucleotide sequence: TGTGCCAGCAGCTTCTGGGGTGGTCACGAGCAGTACTTC. The rearrangement links TRBV7-2 to TRBJ2-7; D ambiguous. Per the germline V gene, CDR1 is SGHTA and CDR2 is FQGNSA. This CDR3 is 13 amino acids long. The V gene lost 3 bases and the J gene lost 5 bases, with 11 bases spanning the gap. The full variable domain, its missing parts supplied by reference TRBV7-2 and TRBJ2-7, is GAGVSQSPSNKVTEKGKDVELRCDPISGHTALYWYRQSLGQGLEFLIYFQGNSAPDKSGLPSDRFSAERTGGSVSTLTIQRTQQEDSAVYLCASSFWGGHEQYFGPGTRLTVT.

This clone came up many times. The CDR3 DNA follows: TGCGCCAGCTCTAGCGGGAGTCCCTACGAGCAGTACTTC. Its protein is CASSSGSPYEQYF. This chain links TRBV5-1 with TRBJ2-7, with TRBD2 matching 10 bases. The germline CDR1 and CDR2 sequences are SGHRS and YFSETQ. V was pared by 7 bases and J by 2 bases, with 3 bases of the junction left unmatched. CDR3 length equals 13 residues.

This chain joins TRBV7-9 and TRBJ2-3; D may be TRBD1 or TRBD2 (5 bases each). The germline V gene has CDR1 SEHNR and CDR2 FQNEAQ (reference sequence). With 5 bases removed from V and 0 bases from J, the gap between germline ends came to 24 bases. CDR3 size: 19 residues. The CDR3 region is CASSQRGTATLSSTDTQYF. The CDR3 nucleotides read TGTGCCAGCAGCCAACGAGGGACCGCCACCCTCTCAAGCACAGATACGCAGTATTTT.

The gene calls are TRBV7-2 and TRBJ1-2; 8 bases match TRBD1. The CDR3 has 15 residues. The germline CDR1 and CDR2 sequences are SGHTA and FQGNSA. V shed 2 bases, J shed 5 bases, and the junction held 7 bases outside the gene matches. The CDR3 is CASSLNSGGGYGYTF. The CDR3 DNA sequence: TGTGCCAGCAGCTTAAACTCAGGGGGCGGGTATGGCTACACCTTC.